This T cell receptor (beta chain) comes out of a study of shared clonotypes between healthy human individuals. Broader study findings: Clonotype sharing among donors, it was expected, would be affected by sequencing depth. Richness estimates generally favored naive over memory subsets.

Note on this clone: Its antigen remains unidentified.

Germline V gene lookup returns CDR1 SGDLS and CDR2 YYNGEE. This CDR3 comprises 15 residues. Trimming cost V 4 bases and J 3 bases, with 16 bases left between them. Free of recent acute infections or vaccinations, the donors were healthy HIV-negative adults. In the study's own analysis: As immunoSEQ supplied junction-only sequences (without quality scores), filtering differed. Here immunoSEQ multiplex PCR was the method, and the copy in TCRdb shows in-frame clones only, minus some. V and J calls and clone size are given by that table; D and trimming were obtained from the DNA. The data show about 2 million clones, with 85% to 95% seen just once and 0.13% held by the top ten.

The chain links TRBV9 to TRBJ1-1; D remains ambiguous. Sequenced input: naive CD4+ T cells sorted from blood. Subset noted: CD45RA+ positively selected. This receptor was taken from a young man in good health. CDR3 bases: TGTGCCAGCAGCCGATTGGGGAACGAGTACACTGAAGCTTTCTTT. This translates into CASSRLGNEYTEAFF.